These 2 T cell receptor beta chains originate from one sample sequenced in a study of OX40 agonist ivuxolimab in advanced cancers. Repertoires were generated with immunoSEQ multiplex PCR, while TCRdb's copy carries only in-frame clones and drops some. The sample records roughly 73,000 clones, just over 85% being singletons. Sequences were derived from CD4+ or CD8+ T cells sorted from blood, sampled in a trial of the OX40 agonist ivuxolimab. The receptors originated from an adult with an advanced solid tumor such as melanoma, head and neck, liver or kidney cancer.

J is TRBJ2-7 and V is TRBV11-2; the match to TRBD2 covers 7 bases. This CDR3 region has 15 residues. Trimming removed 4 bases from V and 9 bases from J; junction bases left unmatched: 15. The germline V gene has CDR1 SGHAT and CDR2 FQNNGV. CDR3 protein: CASSSLRRELEGQYF. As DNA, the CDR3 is TGTGCCAGCAGCTCTCTAAGGCGGGAGCTGGAGGGGCAGTACTTC.

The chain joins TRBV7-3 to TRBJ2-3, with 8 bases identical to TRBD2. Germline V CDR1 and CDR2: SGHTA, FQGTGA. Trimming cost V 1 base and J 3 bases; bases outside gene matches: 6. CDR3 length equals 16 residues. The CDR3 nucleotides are TGTGCCAGCAGCTTAAGGGGGTCGGGAGGGACAGATACGCAGTATTTT. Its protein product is CASSLRGSGGTDTQYF.